The clone carrying this T cell receptor (beta chain) was counted a single time. The CDR3 loop spans 15 amino acids. CDR1 is SGHTA, CDR2 FQGNSA, per germline. V gave up 4 bases and J gave up 0 bases; unmatched junction bases: 3. Only in-frame clones appear in the TCRdb table, and some are missing; sequencing was by immunoSEQ multiplex PCR. The sample holds 140,000 to 150,000 clones, 80% seen once. This entry belongs to a study of blood T cell repertoires in COVID-19. The clonotype comes from a man between 60 and 75 years old with active or convalescent COVID-19. The chain is built from TRBV7-2 and TRBJ2-7, with 10 bases matching TRBD2. The source material was peripheral blood. Here the CDR3 DNA reads TGTGCCAGCAGCTCTAGCGGGAGTGTCTCCTACGAGCAGTACTTC. Its translation is CASSSSGSVSYEQYF.